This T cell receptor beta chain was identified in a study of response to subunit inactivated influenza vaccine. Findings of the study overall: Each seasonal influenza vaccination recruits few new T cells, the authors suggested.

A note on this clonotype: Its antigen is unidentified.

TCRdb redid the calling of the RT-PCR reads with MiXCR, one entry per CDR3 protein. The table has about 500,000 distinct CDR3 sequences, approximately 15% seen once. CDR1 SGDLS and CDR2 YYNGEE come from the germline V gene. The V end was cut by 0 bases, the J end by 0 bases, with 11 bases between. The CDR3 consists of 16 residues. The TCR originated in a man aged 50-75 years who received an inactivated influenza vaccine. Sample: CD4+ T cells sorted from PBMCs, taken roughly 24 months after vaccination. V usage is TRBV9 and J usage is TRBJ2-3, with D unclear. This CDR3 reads CASSVVAAFSTDTQYF. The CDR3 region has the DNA TGTGCCAGCAGCGTAGTGGCGGCTTTTAGCACAGATACGCAGTATTTT.